A selection of T cell receptor beta chains follows, all from one sample in a study of CD8+ T cells in alopecia areata. Profiled with immunoSEQ multiplex PCR; TCRdb holds only in-frame clones, not every one. The repertoire holds 150,000 to 200,000 clones, with just over 65% as singletons. Sequenced here: CD8+ T cells sorted from blood, sampled at week 0. Source of these receptors: a human donor with alopecia areata. Both conserved end residues are part of each CDR3. The D gene is left open where the match is weak. Size is omitted from some rows. Given values are once, few, many or a class for expanded clones.

>TRBJ1-5|TRBV29-1|.|few
CSVMVGVDGQPQHF
TGCAGCGTTATGGTGGGAGTTGATGGTCAGCCCCAGCATTTT
>TRBJ2-5|TRBV6-1|.|.
CASSEGPGPPGQETQYF
TGTGCCAGCAGTGAAGGTCCGGGACCACCGGGACAAGAGACCCAGTACTTC
>TRBJ2-3|TRBV5-1|.|.
CASSLSSDTQYF
TGCGCCAGCAGCTTGTCTTCAGATACGCAGTATTTT
>TRBJ1-3|TRBV7-6|TRBD1|.
CASSGGTASGNTIYF
TGTGCCAGCAGCGGAGGGACAGCTTCTGGAAACACCATATATTTT
>TRBJ1-3|TRBV20-1|.|few
CSDSGNTIYF
TGCAGTGACAGTGGAAACACCATATATTTT
>TRBJ1-6|TRBV27|.|.
CASSLSVQGGSPLHF
TGTGCCAGCAGTTTATCGGTTCAGGGAGGTTCACCCCTCCACTTT
>TRBJ1-2|TRBV29-1|.|few
CSVEDFSHYYGYTF
TGCAGCGTTGAAGATTTCAGCCATTACTATGGCTACACCTTC
>TRBJ2-5|TRBV6-5|TRBD2|few
CASSYSPSGGTETQYF
TGTGCCAGCAGTTACTCGCCCAGCGGGGGGACGGAGACCCAGTACTTC
>TRBJ1-1|TRBV4-1|.|.
CASSQDFRDTEAFF
TGCGCCAGCAGCCAAGATTTCAGGGACACTGAAGCTTTCTTT
>TRBJ2-7|TRBV13|.|.
CASSIRATSLEQYF
TGTGCCAGCAGCATCCGTGCGACCTCTTTGGAGCAGTACTTC
>TRBJ2-7|TRBV29-1|.|.
CSVEAIGRNYYEQYF
TGCAGCGTTGAGGCGATCGGACGAAATTACTACGAGCAGTACTTC
>TRBJ2-5|TRBV14|.|.
CASSQLTGTKRETQYF
TGTGCCAGCAGCCAACTCACCGGGACGAAGAGGGAGACCCAGTACTTC
>TRBJ1-2|TRBV18|.|.
CASSPGGRYYGYTF
TGTGCCAGCTCACCAGGGGGACGCTACTATGGCTACACCTTC
>TRBJ2-7|TRBV29-1|.|.
CSALAAQAEYEQYF
TGCAGCGCCCTGGCGGCACAGGCGGAATACGAGCAGTACTTC
>TRBJ1-5|TRBV27|.|.
CASSPTPGLISNQPQHF
TGTGCCAGCAGTCCTACCCCAGGGCTGATTAGCAATCAGCCCCAGCATTTT
>TRBJ1-2|TRBV29-1|TRBD1|few
CSADVQGAFGYTF
TGCAGCGCAGACGTACAGGGGGCGTTTGGCTACACCTTC
>TRBJ2-5|TRBV5-4|TRBD2|.
CASSPSGGARETQYF
TGTGCCAGCAGCCCTAGCGGGGGGGCTAGAGAGACCCAGTACTTC
>TRBJ2-5|TRBV5-6|.|.
CASSLGTLPRETQYF
TGTGCCAGCAGCTTAGGGACTCTCCCCAGAGAGACCCAGTACTTC
>TRBJ1-1|TRBV29-1|.|few
CSVLPTSFKILF
TGCAGCGTCCTACCAACCAGCTTTAAGATTCTCTTT